Ten or more counts support the clone carrying this T cell receptor beta chain. Germline trimming cut 4 bases from V and 2 bases from J; bases unmatched to any gene: 6. This CDR3 contains 15 residues. Germline CDR1 is SGHRS and CDR2 is YFSETQ. The entry originates in a study of spatial heterogeneity in lung cancer. Study in general: Consistent detection of more beta-chain than alpha-chain sequences was observed. In the raw reads, each unique TCR and UMI combination was present more than ten times on average.

All TCR cDNA molecules were individually tagged with a unique molecular identifier. TCRdb reprocessed the 5' RACE reads via MiXCR and lists one record per CDR3 protein. The sample has about 92,000 distinct CDR3 sequences; approximately 12% are singletons. Time point meaning: sample taken at primary tumor resection. Unsorted whole RNA samples from tumor, nontumor lung or frozen PBMC were sequenced. The sequencing here drew on PBMCs, taken at surgery. The receptor comes from a male donor with early-stage non-small cell lung cancer. This chain links TRBV5-1 with TRBJ2-5, with TRBD1 matching 9 bases. The CDR3 is CASSEGTGSQETQYF. The CDR3 DNA follows: TGCGCCAGCAGCGAAGGGACAGGGTCTCAAGAGACCCAGTACTTC.